The next 23 T cell receptor beta chains were all read from a single sample in a study of CD8 T cells in ankylosing spondylitis. TCRdb re-derived calls from the 5' RACE reads in MiXCR, one entry per CDR3 protein. Among about 160,000 distinct CDR3 sequences listed, 8.5% to 10% were seen once. Source material: blood, either unsorted or a sorted T cell fraction (not recorded which). The source of these receptors is a female donor with ankylosing spondylitis or in good health (not recorded which).

The rearrangement uses TRBV5-6 and TRBJ2-6; no reliable D call. V lost 2 bases and J lost 4, with 7 bases in between. CDR3 length equals 14 residues. CDR1 SGHDT and CDR2 YYEEEE come from the germline V gene. The CDR3 here is CASSFGPGANVLTF. CDR3 nucleotides: TGTGCCAGCAGCTTCGGGCCCGGGGCCAACGTCCTGACTTTC. The complete variable domain, with remaining parts taken from reference TRBV5-6 and TRBJ2-6, reads DAGVTQSPTHLIKTRGQQVTLRCSPKSGHDTVSWYQQALGQGPQFIFQYYEEEERQRGNFPDRFSGHQFPNYSSELNVNALLLGDSALYLCASSFGPGANVLTFGAGSRLTVL.

The sample holds many counts of this clonotype. The CDR3 DNA is TGTGCCAGCAGCCGAGACAGTTTCTCCTACAATGAGCAGTTCTTC. As protein: CASSRDSFSYNEQFF. V and J are TRBV12-3 or TRBV12-4 and TRBJ2-1; possible D gene TRBD1, 5 bases. This CDR3 is 15 amino acids long. V was cut by 6 bases and J by 0 bases, with 12 bases left in between.

The chain is built from TRBV5-5 and TRBJ2-2; no definite D call. The CDR3 is 14 residues long. Looked up from germline, CDR1 is SGHKS and CDR2 is YYEKEE (reference sequence). V was clipped by 1 base and J by 0 bases, with 4 bases between them. The CDR3, as DNA: TGTGCCAGCAGCTTGATAACGAACACCGGGGAGCTGTTTTTT. This gives the protein CASSLITNTGELFF. The full variable domain, its missing parts supplied by reference TRBV5-5 and TRBJ2-2, is DAGVTQSPTHLIKTRGQQVTLRCSPISGHKSVSWYQQVLGQGPQFIFQYYEKEERGRGNFPDRFSARQFPNYSSELNVNALLLGDSALYLCASSLITNTGELFFGEGSRLTVL.

This clonotype was counted a single time. In nucleotides, the CDR3 is TGTGCCAGCAGCTCACCCGGGACTAGCTACGTCAATGAGCAGTTCTTC. Translation: CASSSPGTSYVNEQFF. The chain recombines TRBV7-2 with TRBJ2-1; 9 bases fit TRBD2. The V and J ends lost 4 bases and 6 bases, in that order; junction bases with no gene match: 10. Germline CDR1 and CDR2: SGHTA and FQGNSA. The CDR3 loop spans 16 amino acids.

Many counts were recorded for this clonotype. This rearrangement joins TRBV12-3 or TRBV12-4 to TRBJ2-3, with D unresolved. This CDR3 contains 14 residues. The ends were cut back, 0 bases at V and 0 bases at J, with 4 bases in the middle. The CDR3 region is CASSLATSTDTQYF. Here the CDR3 DNA reads TGTGCCAGCAGTTTAGCCACTAGCACAGATACGCAGTATTTT.

This clonotype was seen only a few times. The V gene is TRBV2, the J gene TRBJ1-1; D remains ambiguous. V was clipped by 1 base and J by 0 bases, with 9 bases between them. CDR1 and CDR2 from the germline V gene are SNHLY and FYNNEI. The CDR3 spans 15 residues. CDR3 in DNA: TGTGCCAGCAGTGAAGTGGGCTTAATGAACACTGAAGCTTTCTTT. This translates into CASSEVGLMNTEAFF.

The rearrangement joins TRBV11-3 to TRBJ2-1; D possibly corresponds to TRBD2 (6 bases). Trimming took off 5 bases at V and 8 bases at J, with 19 bases between the two ends. This CDR3 spans 15 amino acids. Germline V gives CDR1 SGHNT, CDR2 YENEEA. This chain's CDR3 is CASSPFSRGGDEQFF. CDR3 sequence (DNA): TGTGCCAGCAGCCCCTTTAGTCGGGGAGGCGATGAGCAGTTCTTC.

This clonotype was counted only a few times. CDR3 nucleotides: TGTGCCAGCAGGGACAGGACAGGGGCCGACTATAGCAATCAGCCCCAGCATTTT. Its protein is CASRDRTGADYSNQPQHF. The genes are TRBV27 and TRBJ1-5, with 9 bases fitting TRBD1. CDR3 length: 18 residues. Germline V lookup: CDR1 MNHEY, CDR2 SMNVEV (reference sequence). With 6 bases clipped from V and 0 bases from J, the junction kept 12 bases outside the gene matches.

This chain uses TRBV5-6 with TRBJ2-1, with D possibly matching TRBD2 (6 bases). Germline CDR1 SGHDT, CDR2 YYEEEE. V was pared by 4 bases and J by 5 bases, with 10 bases between. The CDR3 extends over 13 amino acids. In nucleotides, the CDR3 is TGTGCCAGCAGCCCGGGGGTCCACAATGAGCAGTTCTTC. This translates into CASSPGVHNEQFF.

CDR3 protein: CAGYSMGEQFF. CDR3 coding DNA: TGTGCCGGTTATTCTATGGGTGAGCAGTTCTTC. The chain is built from TRBV2 and TRBJ2-1; D is uncertain. CDR1 and CDR2 (germline): SNHLY, FYNNEI. The V end lost 11 bases, the J end lost 9 bases, and 14 bases lay between the germline ends. This CDR3 has 11 amino acids.

This clonotype turned up a few times. The gene calls are TRBV5-1 and TRBJ1-2; D remains unclear. V was cut by 3 bases and J by 3 bases, with 12 bases left in between. Germline CDR1 SGHRS, CDR2 YFSETQ. The CDR3 has 14 residues. The CDR3 sequence: CASSSPGHDYGYTF. DNA for the CDR3: TGCGCCAGCAGCTCCCCGGGTCACGACTATGGCTACACCTTC.

This chain joins TRBV3-1 and TRBJ2-5; D gene unclear. From germline, CDR1 is LGHDT and CDR2 YNNKEL (reference sequence). The V end was cut by 0 bases, the J end by 8 bases, with 16 bases between. This CDR3 comprises 15 residues. CDR3 coding DNA: TGTGCCAGCAGCCAAGATCTTGGTGGACCCAGTACCCAGTACTTC. Its translation is CASSQDLGGPSTQYF.

V usage is TRBV5-1 and J usage is TRBJ1-2; D perhaps matches TRBD1 (6 bases). Germline assignment: CDR1 SGHRS and CDR2 YFSETQ. Trimming removed 4 bases at V and 9 bases at J, with 13 bases between. The CDR3 has 12 residues. DNA for the CDR3: TGCGCCAGCAGCGCCAACCGGGACAGCTACACCTTC. Protein product: CASSANRDSYTF.

The rearrangement links TRBV28 to TRBJ1-1, with D possibly matching TRBD1 (5 bases). V shed 3 bases and J shed 0 bases, with 14 bases lying between them. The CDR3 sequence is 16 residues long. In germline, CDR1 is MDHEN, CDR2 SYDVKM. CDR3 sequence reads: CASSFGAGTMNTEAFF. The CDR3 DNA is TGTGCCAGCAGTTTTGGGGCAGGGACCATGAACACTGAAGCTTTCTTT.

This clonotype turned up a few times. The gene calls are TRBV28 and TRBJ1-6, with TRBD1 identical over 7 bases. The CDR3 contains 17 residues. V lost 10 bases, J lost 0 bases, and 12 bases stayed unmatched. The germline CDR1 and CDR2 sequences are MDHEN and SYDVKM. This CDR3 is CATATGTKSSYNSPLHF. DNA of the CDR3: TGTGCCACCGCGACAGGGACTAAAAGCTCCTATAATTCACCCCTCCACTTT.

J is TRBJ2-1 and V is TRBV10-3; the match to TRBD2 covers 9 bases. Germline assignment: CDR1 ENHRY and CDR2 SYGVKD. CDR3 size: 15 residues. The junction had 9 bases not matched to a gene; V was cut back by 4 bases and J by 8 bases. The chain's CDR3 is CAISGDSGSPDEQFF. The CDR3 DNA is TGTGCCATCAGTGGCGATAGCGGGAGTCCCGATGAGCAGTTCTTC.

This clonotype occurred a few times. This chain joins TRBV14 and TRBJ2-7; no clear D. Germline assignment: CDR1 SGHDN and CDR2 FVKESK. The CDR3 has 12 residues. Trimming stripped 4 bases from V and 7 bases from J, with 11 bases between. The CDR3 region is CASSPGRGEQYF. The CDR3 nucleotides are TGTGCCAGCAGCCCTGGAAGAGGAGAGCAGTACTTC.

This clonotype was counted between two and nine times. The rearrangement links TRBV6-2 or TRBV6-3 to TRBJ2-7; TRBD1 might be the D (6 bases). Trimming removed 0 bases at V and 7 bases at J, with 16 bases between. This CDR3 is 15 amino acids long. The germline V gene encodes CDR1 MNHEY and CDR2 SVGEGT. CDR3 DNA: TGTGCCAGCAGTTACTCGATAGGGGGAACGGGAGAGCAGTACTTC. Its translation: CASSYSIGGTGEQYF.

This clonotype was picked up a small number of times. This chain connects TRBV7-9 to TRBJ2-1; 9 nucleotides match TRBD1. The CDR3 has 15 residues. Germline CDR1 SEHNR, CDR2 FQNEAQ (reference sequence). J lost 8 bases, V lost 1 base, and 6 bases had no gene match. This CDR3 reads CASSLGGTGRDEQFF. The CDR3 DNA follows: TGTGCCAGCAGCTTAGGAGGGACAGGGCGGGATGAGCAGTTCTTC.

This clonotype came up a few times. V is TRBV7-2 and J is TRBJ1-2, with a possible D match to TRBD1 (6 bases). This CDR3 contains 13 residues. Germline CDR1 and CDR2: SGHTA and FQGNSA. V lost 1 base and J lost 6, with 9 bases in between. Here the CDR3 DNA reads TGTGCCAGCAGCTTAGGGGGACAAAATGGCTACACCTTC. Protein product: CASSLGGQNGYTF. The full variable domain, completed using reference TRBV7-2 and TRBJ1-2, is GAGVSQSPSNKVTEKGKDVELRCDPISGHTALYWYRQSLGQGLEFLIYFQGNSAPDKSGLPSDRFSAERTGGSVSTLTIQRTQQEDSAVYLCASSLGGQNGYTFGSGTRLTVV.

The chain is built from TRBV27 and TRBJ1-2; 9 nucleotides agree with TRBD1. The J segment lost 8 bases and the V segment lost 3 bases, leaving 4 bases of the junction unmatched. CDR1 and CDR2 (germline): MNHEY, SMNVEV (reference sequence). The CDR3 length is 13 residues. The CDR3 reads CASSFRQGDGYTF. Here the CDR3 DNA reads TGTGCCAGCAGTTTTCGACAGGGGGACGGCTACACCTTC.

This clonotype has at least ten counts. The chain joins TRBV15 to TRBJ2-3; possible D gene TRBD2, 5 bases. The CDR3 is 14 residues long. The V gene's germline CDR1 is LNHNV and CDR2 YYDKDF (reference sequence). Trimming removed 0 bases from V and 7 bases from J, with 11 bases in between. The CDR3 coding sequence is TGTGCCACCAGCAGAGATAGGGAGCGGAATACGCAGTATTTT. It encodes CATSRDRERNTQYF.

This clonotype came up a few times. The chain recombines TRBV4-3 with TRBJ2-1, with D hard to call. This CDR3 has 14 residues. The V and J ends lost 0 bases and 10 bases respectively, with 13 bases between them. From germline, CDR1 is LGHNA and CDR2 YSLEER. The CDR3, as DNA: TGCGCCAGCAGCCAAGAGTATACGGCGGTAGAGCAGTTCTTC. It is translated as CASSQEYTAVEQFF.